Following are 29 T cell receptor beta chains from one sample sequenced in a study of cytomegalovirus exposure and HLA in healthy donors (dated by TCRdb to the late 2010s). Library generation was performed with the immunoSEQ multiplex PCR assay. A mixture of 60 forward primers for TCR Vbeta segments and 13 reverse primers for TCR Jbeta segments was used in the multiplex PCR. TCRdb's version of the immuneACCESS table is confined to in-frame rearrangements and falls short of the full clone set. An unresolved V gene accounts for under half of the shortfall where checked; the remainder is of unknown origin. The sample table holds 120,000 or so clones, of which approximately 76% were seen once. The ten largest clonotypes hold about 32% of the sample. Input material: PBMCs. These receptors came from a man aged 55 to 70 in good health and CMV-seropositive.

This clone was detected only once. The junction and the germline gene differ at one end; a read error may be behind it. CDR3 nucleotide sequence: TGTGTCAGCGGACAGGGGGCACCTTCACCCCTCCACTTT. Protein sequence: CVSGQGAPSPLHF. The V call is TRBV11-2, the J call TRBJ1-6; 11 nucleotides align to TRBD1. CDR1 and CDR2 (germline): SGHAT, FQNNGV. The CDR3 has 13 amino acids.

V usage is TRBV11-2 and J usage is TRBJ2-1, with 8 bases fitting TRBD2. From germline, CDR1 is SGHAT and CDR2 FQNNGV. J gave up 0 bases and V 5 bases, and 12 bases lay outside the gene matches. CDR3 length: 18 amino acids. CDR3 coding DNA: TGTGCCAGCAGCCCCTCGGGAGGGGGGACGCGCTCCTACAATGAGCAGTTCTTC. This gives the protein CASSPSGGGTRSYNEQFF.

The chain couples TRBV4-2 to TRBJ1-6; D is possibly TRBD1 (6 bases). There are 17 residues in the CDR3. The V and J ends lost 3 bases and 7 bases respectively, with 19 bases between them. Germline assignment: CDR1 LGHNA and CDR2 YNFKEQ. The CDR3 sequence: CASSQELQGRLNSPLHF. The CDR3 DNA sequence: TGTGCCAGCAGCCAGGAACTTCAGGGGCGGCTAAATTCACCCCTCCACTTT.

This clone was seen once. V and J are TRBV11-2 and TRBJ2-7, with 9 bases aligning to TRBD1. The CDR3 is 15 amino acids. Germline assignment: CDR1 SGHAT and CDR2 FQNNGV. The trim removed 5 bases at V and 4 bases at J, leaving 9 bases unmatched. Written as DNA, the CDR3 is TGTGCCAGCAGCCGGGACAGGGCGGGGGCTTACGAGCAGTACTTC. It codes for CASSRDRAGAYEQYF. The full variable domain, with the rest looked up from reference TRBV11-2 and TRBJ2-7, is EAGVAQSPRYKIIEKRQSVAFWCNPISGHATLYWYQQILGQGPKLLIQFQNNGVVDDSQLPKDRFSAERLKGVDSTLKIQPAKLEDSAVYLCASSRDRAGAYEQYFGPGTRLTVT.

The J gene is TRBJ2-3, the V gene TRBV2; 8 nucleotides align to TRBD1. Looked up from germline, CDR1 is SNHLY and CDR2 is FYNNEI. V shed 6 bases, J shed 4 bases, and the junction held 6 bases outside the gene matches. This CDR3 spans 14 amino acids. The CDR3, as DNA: TGTGCCAGCAGCGGGACAGGTGCGGCAGATACGCAGTATTTT. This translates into CASSGTGAADTQYF.

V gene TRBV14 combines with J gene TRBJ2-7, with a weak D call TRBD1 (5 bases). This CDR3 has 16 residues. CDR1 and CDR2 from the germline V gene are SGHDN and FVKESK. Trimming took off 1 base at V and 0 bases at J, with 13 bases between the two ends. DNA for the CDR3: TGTGCCAGCAGCCAAGTCGGAGCAGGGTCCTCCTACGAGCAGTACTTC. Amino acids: CASSQVGAGSSYEQYF.

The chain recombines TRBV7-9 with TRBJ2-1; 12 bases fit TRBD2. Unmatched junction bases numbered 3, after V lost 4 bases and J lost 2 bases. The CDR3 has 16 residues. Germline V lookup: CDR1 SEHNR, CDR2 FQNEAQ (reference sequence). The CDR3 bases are TGTGCCAGCAGCTCTAGCGGGGGGGCCGCCTACAATGAGCAGTTCTTC. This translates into CASSSSGGAAYNEQFF.

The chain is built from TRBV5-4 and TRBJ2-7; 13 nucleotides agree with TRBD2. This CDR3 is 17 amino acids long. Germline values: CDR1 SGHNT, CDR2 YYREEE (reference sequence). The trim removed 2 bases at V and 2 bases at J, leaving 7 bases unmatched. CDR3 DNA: TGTGCCAGCAGCTTTCAGGGACTAGCGGGACAAACCTACGAGCAGTACTTC. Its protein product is CASSFQGLAGQTYEQYF. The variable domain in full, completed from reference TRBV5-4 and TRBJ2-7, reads ETGVTQSPTHLIKTRGQQVTLRCSSQSGHNTVSWYQQALGQGPQFIFQYYREEENGRGNFPPRFSGLQFPNYSSELNVNALELDDSALYLCASSFQGLAGQTYEQYFGPGTRLTVT.

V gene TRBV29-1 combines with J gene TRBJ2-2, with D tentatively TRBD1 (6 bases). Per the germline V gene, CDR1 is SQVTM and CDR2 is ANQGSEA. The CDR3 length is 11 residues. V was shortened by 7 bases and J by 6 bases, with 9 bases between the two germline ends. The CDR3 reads CSAGDAGELFF. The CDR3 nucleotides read TGCAGCGCAGGGGACGCCGGGGAGCTGTTTTTT.

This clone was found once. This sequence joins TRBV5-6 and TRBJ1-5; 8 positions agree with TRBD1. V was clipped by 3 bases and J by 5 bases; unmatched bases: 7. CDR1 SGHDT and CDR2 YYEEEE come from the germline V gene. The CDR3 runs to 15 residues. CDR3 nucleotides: TGTGCCAGCAGCTGGTTCGGACAGGGTGATCAGCCCCAGCATTTT. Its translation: CASSWFGQGDQPQHF.

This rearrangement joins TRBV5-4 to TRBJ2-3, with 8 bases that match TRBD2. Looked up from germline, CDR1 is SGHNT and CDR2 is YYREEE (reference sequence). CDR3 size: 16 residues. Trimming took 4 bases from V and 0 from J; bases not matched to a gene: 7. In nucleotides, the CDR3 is TGTGCCAGCAGCCCCTATAGCGGGGCTAGCACAGATACGCAGTATTTT. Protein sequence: CASSPYSGASTDTQYF.

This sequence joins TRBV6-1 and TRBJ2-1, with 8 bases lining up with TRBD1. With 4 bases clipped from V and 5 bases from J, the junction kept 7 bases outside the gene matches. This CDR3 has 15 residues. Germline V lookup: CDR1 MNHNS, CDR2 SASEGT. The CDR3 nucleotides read TGTGCCAGCAGTGTAGGGGGACAGGCCCACAATGAGCAGTTCTTC. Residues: CASSVGGQAHNEQFF.

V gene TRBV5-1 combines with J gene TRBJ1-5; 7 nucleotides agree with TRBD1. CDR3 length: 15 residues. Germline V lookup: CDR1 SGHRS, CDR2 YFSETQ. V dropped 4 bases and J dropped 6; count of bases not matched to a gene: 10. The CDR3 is CASSPTGERSQPQHF. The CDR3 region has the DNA TGCGCCAGCAGCCCAACAGGGGAAAGGAGTCAGCCCCAGCATTTT.

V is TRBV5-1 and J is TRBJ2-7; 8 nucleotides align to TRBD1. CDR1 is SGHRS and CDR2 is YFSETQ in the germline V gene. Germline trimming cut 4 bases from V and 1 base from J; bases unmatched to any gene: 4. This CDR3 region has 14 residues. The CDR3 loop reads CASSPWTGSYEQYF. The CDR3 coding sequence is TGCGCCAGCAGCCCTTGGACAGGGTCCTACGAGCAGTACTTC.

This chain's CDR3 is CATQGDTQYF. The CDR3 nucleotides read TGTGCCACACAGGGAGATACGCAGTATTTT. The gene calls are TRBV10-3 and TRBJ2-3, with D possibly TRBD1 on 6 matching bases. The V and J ends lost 10 bases and 5 bases respectively, with 7 bases between them. The CDR3 has 10 amino acids. The germline V gene encodes CDR1 ENHRY and CDR2 SYGVKD.

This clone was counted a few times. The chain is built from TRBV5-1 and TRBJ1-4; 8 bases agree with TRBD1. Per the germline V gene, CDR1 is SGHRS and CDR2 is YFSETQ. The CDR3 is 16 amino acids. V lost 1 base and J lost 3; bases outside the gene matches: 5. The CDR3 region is CASSLQGAGANEKLFF. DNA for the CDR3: TGCGCCAGCAGCTTGCAGGGGGCAGGGGCTAATGAAAAACTGTTTTTT.

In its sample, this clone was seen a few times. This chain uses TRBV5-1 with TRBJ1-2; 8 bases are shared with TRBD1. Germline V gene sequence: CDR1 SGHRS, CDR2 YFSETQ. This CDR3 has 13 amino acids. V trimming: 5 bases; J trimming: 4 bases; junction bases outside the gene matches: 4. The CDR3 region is CASSFGQGYGYTF. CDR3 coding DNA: TGCGCCAGCAGTTTCGGACAGGGCTATGGCTACACCTTC.

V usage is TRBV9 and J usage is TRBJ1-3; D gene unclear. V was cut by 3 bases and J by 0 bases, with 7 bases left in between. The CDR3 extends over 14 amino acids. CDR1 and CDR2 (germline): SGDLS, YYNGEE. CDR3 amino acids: CASSGDNSGNTIYF. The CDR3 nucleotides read TGTGCCAGCAGCGGAGACAACTCTGGAAACACCATATATTTT.

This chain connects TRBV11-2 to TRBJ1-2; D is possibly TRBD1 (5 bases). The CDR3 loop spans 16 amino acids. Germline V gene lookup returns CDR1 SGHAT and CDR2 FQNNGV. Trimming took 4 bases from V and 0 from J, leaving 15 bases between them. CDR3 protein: CASSYRASGSNYGYTF. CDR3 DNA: TGTGCCAGCAGCTATCGGGCCTCAGGGTCTAACTATGGCTACACCTTC.

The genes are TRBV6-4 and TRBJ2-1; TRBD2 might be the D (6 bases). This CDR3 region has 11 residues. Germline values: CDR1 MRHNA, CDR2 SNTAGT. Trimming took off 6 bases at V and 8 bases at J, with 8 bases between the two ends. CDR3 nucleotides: TGTGCCAGCAGCCGCGGGGATGAGCAGTTCTTC. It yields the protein CASSRGDEQFF.

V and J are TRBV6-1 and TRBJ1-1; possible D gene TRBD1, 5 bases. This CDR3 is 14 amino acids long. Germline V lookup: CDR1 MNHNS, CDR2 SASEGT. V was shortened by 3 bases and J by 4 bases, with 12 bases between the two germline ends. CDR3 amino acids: CASSDFNRGTEAFF. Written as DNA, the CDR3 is TGTGCCAGCAGTGACTTTAATAGGGGCACTGAAGCTTTCTTT.

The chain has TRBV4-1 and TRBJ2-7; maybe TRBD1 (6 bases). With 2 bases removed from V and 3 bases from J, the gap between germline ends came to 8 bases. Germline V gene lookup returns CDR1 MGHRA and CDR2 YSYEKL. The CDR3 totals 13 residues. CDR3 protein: CASSQYRDYEQYF. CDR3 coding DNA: TGCGCCAGCAGCCAATACAGGGACTACGAGCAGTACTTC.

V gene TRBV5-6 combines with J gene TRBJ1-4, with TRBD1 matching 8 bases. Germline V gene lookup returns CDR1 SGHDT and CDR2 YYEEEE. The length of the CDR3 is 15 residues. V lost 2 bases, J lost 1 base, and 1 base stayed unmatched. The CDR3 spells CASSLTGGTNEKLFF. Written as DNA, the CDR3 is TGTGCCAGCAGCTTAACAGGGGGAACTAATGAAAAACTGTTTTTT. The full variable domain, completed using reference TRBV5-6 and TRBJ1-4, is DAGVTQSPTHLIKTRGQQVTLRCSPKSGHDTVSWYQQALGQGPQFIFQYYEEEERQRGNFPDRFSGHQFPNYSSELNVNALLLGDSALYLCASSLTGGTNEKLFFGSGTQLSVL.

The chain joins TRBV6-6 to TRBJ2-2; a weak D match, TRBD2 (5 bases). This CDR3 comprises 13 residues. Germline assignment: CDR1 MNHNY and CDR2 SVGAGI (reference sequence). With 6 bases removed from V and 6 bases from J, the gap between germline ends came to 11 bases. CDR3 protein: CASRPDGAGELFF. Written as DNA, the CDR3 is TGTGCCAGCAGGCCGGACGGGGCCGGGGAGCTGTTTTTT.

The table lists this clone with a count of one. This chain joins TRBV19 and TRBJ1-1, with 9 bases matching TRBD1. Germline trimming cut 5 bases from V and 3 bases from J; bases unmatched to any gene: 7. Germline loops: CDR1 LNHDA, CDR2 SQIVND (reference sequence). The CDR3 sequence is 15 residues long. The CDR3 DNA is TGTGCCAGTAGTGCCCCGGGGACAGGGTACACTGAAGCTTTCTTT. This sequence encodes CASSAPGTGYTEAFF.

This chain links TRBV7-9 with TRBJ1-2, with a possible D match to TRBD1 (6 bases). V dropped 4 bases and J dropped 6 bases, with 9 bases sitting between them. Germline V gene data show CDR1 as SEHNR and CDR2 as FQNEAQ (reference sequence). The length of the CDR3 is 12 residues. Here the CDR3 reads CASSYGQNGYTF. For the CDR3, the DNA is TGTGCCAGCAGCTACGGACAGAATGGCTACACCTTC.

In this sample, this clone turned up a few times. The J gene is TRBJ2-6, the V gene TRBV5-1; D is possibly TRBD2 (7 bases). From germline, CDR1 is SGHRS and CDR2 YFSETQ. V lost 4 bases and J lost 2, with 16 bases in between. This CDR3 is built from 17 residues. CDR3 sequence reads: CASSLGGGAPGANVLTF. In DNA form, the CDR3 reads TGCGCCAGCAGCCTAGGGGGGGGCGCCCCTGGGGCCAACGTCCTGACTTTC.

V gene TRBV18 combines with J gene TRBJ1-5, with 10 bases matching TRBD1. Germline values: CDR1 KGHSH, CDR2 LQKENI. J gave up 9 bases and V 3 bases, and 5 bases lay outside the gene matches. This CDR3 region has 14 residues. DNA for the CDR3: TGTGCCAGCTCACCGGGACAGGGGAATGGGCCCCAGCATTTT. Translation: CASSPGQGNGPQHF.

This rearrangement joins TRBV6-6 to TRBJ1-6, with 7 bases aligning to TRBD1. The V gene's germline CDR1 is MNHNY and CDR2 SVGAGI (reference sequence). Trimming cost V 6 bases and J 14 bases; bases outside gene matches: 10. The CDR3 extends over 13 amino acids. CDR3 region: CASRKDRASTLHF. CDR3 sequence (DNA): TGTGCCAGCAGGAAAGACAGGGCTTCGACCCTCCACTTT.